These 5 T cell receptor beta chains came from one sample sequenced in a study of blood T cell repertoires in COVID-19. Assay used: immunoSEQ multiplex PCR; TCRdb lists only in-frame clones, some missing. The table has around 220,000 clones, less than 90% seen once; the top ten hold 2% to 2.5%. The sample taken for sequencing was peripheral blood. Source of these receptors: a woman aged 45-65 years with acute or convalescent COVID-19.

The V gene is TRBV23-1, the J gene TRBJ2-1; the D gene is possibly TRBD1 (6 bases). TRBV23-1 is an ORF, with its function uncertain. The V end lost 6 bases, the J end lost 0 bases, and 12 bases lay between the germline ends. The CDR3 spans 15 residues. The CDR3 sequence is CASRDRDNSYNEQFF. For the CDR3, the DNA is TGCGCCAGCAGGGACCGGGACAACTCCTACAATGAGCAGTTCTTC.

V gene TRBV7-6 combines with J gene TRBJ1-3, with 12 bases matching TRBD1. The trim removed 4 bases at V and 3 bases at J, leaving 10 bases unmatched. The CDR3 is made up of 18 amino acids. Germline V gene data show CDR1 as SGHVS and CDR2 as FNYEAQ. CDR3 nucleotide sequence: TGTGCCAGCAGCTCAAGCCGGGGACAGGGGGCCTTTGGAAACACCATATATTTT. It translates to CASSSSRGQGAFGNTIYF.

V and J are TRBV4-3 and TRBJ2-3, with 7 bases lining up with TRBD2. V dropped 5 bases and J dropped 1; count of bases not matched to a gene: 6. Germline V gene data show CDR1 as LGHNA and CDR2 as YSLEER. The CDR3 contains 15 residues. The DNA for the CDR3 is TGCGCCAGCAGCTCAAGCGGGGACCGCACAGATACGCAGTATTTT. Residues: CASSSSGDRTDTQYF.

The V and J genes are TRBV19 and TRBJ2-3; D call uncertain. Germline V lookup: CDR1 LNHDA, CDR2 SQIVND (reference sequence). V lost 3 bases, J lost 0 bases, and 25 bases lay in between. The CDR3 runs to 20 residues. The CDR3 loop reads CASSIRRPPRSLPSTDTQYF. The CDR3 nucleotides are TGTGCCAGTAGTATTAGGCGGCCCCCTAGATCGCTTCCTAGCACAGATACGCAGTATTTT. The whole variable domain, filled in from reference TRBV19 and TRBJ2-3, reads DGGITQSPKYLFRKEGQNVTLSCEQNLNHDAMYWYRQDPGQGLRLIYYSQIVNDFQKGDIAEGYSVSREKKESFPLTVTSAQKNPTAFYLCASSIRRPPRSLPSTDTQYFGPGTRLTVL.

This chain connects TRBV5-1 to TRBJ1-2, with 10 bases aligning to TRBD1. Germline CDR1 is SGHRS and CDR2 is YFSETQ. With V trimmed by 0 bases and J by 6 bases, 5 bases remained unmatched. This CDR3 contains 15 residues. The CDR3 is CASSLVRQGADGYTF. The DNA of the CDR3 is TGCGCCAGCAGCTTGGTGAGACAGGGGGCGGATGGCTACACCTTC.